This paragraph reports one T cell receptor (beta chain). V trimming: 9 bases; J trimming: 6 bases; junction bases outside the gene matches: 8. The CDR3 totals 14 residues. Germline CDR1 reads MNHEY; CDR2 reads SVGEGT. A unique molecular identifier was carried by every single TCR cDNA molecule. Each CDR3 protein gets one entry after TCRdb re-called the 5' RACE reads with MiXCR. The data show approximately 43,000 distinct CDR3 sequences, over 9.5% seen once. The entry originates in a study of spatial heterogeneity in lung cancer. Study overall: The donors, more than 55 patients with untreated early-stage non-small cell lung cancer, provided the samples. After resection, follow-up PBMC samples were sequenced when available, at a median of around 2 years later.

Time point noted: blood at routine non-recurrence follow-up after resection. The authors sequenced whole RNA from tumor, nontumor lung or frozen PBMC without sorting. The sequence was collected from a female donor with early-stage non-small cell lung cancer. The sample in question was PBMCs, obtained at follow-up. The chain has TRBV6-2 or TRBV6-3 and TRBJ1-6; TRBD1 matches at 7 bases. The DNA of the CDR3 is TGTGCCAGTCGGTCGGGACAGCCTAATTCACCCCTCCACTTT. Translating it yields CASRSGQPNSPLHF.